This TCR beta chain was sequenced for a study of blood T cells in healthy people across ages. This CDR3 spans 16 amino acids. Looked up from germline, CDR1 is SGHTA and CDR2 is FQGNSA. Unmatched junction bases numbered 9, after V lost 1 base and J lost 5 bases. The second PCR ran 7 to 11 cycles with a sample-barcoded 5' primer and J-beta primers. A single record per CDR3 protein comes from TCRdb applying MiXCR to the 5' RACE reads. The sample records under 2,000,000 distinct CDR3 sequences, about 49% being singletons. Sequenced sample: blood. The genes are TRBV7-2 and TRBJ2-3; TRBD1 matches 7 bases. The source of this sequence is a woman between 40 and 55 years old in good health. DNA for the CDR3: TGTGCCAGCAGCTTAGTTCGGTCAGGGGGTGGAGATACGCAGTATTTT. Amino acids: CASSLVRSGGGDTQYF.